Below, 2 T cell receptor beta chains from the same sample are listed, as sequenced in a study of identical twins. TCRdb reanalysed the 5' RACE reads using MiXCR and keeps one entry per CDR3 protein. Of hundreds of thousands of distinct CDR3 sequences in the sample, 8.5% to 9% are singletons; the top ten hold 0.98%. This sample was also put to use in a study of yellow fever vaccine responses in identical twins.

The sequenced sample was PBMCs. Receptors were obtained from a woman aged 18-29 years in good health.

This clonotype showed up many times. The CDR3 DNA reads as TGTGCCAGCAGCTCCCGCGGGGGGGCAGGGGAAAAACTGTTTTTT. It yields the protein CASSSRGGAGEKLFF. The rearrangement links TRBV7-9 to TRBJ1-4, with D possibly matching TRBD1 (6 bases). CDR1 and CDR2 from the germline V gene are SEHNR and FQNEAQ (reference sequence). The CDR3 covers 15 residues. V was shortened by 4 bases and J by 8 bases, with 17 bases between the two germline ends.

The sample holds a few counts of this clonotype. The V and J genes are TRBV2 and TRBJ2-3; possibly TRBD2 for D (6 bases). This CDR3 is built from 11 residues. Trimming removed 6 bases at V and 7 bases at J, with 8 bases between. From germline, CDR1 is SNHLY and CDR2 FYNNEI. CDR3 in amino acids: CASRTSNTQYF. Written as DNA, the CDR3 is TGTGCCAGCAGAACTAGCAATACGCAGTATTTT.